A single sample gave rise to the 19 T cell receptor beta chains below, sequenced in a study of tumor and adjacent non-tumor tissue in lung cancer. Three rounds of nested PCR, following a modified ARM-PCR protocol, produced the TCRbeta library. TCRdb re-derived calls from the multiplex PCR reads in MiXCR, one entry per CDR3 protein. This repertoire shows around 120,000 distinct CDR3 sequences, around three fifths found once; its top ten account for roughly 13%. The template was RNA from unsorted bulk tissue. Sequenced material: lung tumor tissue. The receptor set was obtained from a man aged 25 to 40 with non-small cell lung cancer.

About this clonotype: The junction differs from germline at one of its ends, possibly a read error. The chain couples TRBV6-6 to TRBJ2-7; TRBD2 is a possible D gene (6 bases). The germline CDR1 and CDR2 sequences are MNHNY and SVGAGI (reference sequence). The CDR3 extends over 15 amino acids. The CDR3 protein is CGSSYPPPGGTEQYF. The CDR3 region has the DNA TGTGGCAGCAGTTACCCCCCCCCAGGCGGGACCGAGCAGTACTTC.

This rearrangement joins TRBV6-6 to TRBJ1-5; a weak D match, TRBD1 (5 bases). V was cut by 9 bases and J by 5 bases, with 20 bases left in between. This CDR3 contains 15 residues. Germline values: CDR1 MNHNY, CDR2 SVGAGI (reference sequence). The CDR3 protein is CASSPWGVYDQPQHF. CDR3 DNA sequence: TGTGCCAGTAGTCCGTGGGGGGTTTACGATCAGCCCCAGCATTTT.

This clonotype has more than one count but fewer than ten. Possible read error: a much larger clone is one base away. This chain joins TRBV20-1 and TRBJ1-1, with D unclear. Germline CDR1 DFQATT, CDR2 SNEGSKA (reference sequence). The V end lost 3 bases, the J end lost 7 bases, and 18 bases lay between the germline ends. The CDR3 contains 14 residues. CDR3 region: CSASPPGVGSEAFF. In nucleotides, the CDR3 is TGCAGTGCTAGCCCCCCGGGTGTAGGGAGTGAAGCTTTCTTT.

The CDR3 DNA reads as TGCATCATTGTCCAGCATACGCAGTATTTT. It codes for CIIVQHTQYF. V gene TRBV29-1 combines with J gene TRBJ2-3; no clear D gene. CDR1 and CDR2 (germline): SQVTM, ANQGSEA. CDR3 length: 10 amino acids.

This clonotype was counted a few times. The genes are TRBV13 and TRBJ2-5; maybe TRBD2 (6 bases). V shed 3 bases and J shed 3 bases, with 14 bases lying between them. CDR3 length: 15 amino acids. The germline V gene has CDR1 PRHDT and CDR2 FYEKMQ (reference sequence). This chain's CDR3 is CASSFLGGPEETQYF. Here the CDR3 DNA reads TGTGCCAGCAGCTTCCTGGGAGGCCCGGAAGAGACCCAGTACTTC.

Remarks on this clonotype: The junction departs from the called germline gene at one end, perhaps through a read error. The CDR3 region is CPSSLGLAVSTDTQYF. The CDR3 nucleotides are TGTCCCAGCAGCCTCGGACTAGCGGTGAGCACAGATACGCAGTATTTT. The chain couples TRBV7-8 to TRBJ2-3; 10 bases align to TRBD2. From germline, CDR1 is SGHVS and CDR2 FQNEAQ. The CDR3 consists of 16 residues.

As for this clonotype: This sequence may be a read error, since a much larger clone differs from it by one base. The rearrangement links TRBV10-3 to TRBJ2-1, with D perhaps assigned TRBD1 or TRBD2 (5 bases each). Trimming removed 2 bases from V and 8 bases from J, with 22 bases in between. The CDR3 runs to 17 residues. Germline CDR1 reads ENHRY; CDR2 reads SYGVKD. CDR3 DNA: TGTGCCATCAGTGAGGCACTCACGACGGGACCTCAGGATGAGCAGTTCTTC. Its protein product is CAISEALTTGPQDEQFF.

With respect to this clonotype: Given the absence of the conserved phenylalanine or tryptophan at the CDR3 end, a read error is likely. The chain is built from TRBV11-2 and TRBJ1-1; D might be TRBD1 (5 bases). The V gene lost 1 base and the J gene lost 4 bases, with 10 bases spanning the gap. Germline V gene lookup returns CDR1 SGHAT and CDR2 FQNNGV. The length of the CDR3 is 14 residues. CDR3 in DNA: TGTGCCAGCAGCTTAGGGGGGGGGAGCACTGAAGCTTTCTCT. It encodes CASSLGGGSTEAFS.

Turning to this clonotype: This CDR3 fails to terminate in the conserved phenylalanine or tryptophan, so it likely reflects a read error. The CDR3: CASSLRMSGYNEQFY. Written as DNA, the CDR3 is TGTGCCAGCAGTTTAAGGATGTCAGGCTACAATGAACAGTTCTAC. The chain uses TRBV12-3 or TRBV12-4 and TRBJ2-1; D gene uncertain. The CDR3 totals 15 residues.

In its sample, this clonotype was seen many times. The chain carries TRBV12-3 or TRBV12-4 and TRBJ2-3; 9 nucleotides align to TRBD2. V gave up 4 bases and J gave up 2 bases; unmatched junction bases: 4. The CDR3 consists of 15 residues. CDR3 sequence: CASSSLAGYTDTQYF. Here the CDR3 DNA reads TGTGCCAGCAGTTCTCTAGCGGGATACACAGATACGCAGTATTTT.

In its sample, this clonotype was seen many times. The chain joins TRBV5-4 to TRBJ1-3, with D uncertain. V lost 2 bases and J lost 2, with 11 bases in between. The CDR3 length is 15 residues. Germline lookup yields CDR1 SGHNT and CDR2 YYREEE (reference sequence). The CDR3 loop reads CASSFPGGAGNTIYF. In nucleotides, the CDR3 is TGTGCCAGCAGCTTTCCTGGAGGAGCTGGAAACACCATATATTTT.

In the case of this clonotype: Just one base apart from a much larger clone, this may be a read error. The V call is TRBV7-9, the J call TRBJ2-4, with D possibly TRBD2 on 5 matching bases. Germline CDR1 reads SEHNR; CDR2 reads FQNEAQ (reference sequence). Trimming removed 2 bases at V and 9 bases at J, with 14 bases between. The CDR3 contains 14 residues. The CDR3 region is CASSLLAGDAIQYF. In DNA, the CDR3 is TGTGCCAGCAGCTTACTCGCGGGCGATGCCATTCAGTACTTC.

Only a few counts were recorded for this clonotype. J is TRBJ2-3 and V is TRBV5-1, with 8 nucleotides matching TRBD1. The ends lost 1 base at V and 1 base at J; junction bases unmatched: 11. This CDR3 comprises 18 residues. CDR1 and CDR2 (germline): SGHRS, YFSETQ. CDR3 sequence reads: CASSLLDRVLGRTDTQYF. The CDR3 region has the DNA TGCGCCAGCAGCTTGCTGGACAGGGTGCTAGGGCGCACAGATACGCAGTATTTT.

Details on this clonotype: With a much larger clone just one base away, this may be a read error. Here the CDR3 reads CASSRGSGVNVLTF. The CDR3 region has the DNA TGTGCCAGCAGCCGGGGGTCTGGGGTCAACGTCCTGACTTTC. J is TRBJ2-6 and V is TRBV12-3 or TRBV12-4, with D possibly TRBD2 on 6 matching bases. The CDR3 has 14 residues.

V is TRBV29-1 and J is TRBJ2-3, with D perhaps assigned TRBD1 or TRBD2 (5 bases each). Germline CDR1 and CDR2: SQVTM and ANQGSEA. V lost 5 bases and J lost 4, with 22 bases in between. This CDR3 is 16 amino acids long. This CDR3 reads CSVFRDGLFSADTQYF. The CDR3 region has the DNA TGCAGCGTTTTCCGGGACGGGTTATTTAGCGCAGATACGCAGTATTTT.

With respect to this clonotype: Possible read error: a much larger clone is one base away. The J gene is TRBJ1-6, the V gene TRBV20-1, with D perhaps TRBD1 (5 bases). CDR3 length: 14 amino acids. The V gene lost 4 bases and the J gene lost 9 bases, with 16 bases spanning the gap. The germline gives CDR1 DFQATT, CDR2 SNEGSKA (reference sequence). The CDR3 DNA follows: TGCAGTGCTACTGTGGCACGGGGCCGTTCACCCCTCCACTTT. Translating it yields CSATVARGRSPLHF.

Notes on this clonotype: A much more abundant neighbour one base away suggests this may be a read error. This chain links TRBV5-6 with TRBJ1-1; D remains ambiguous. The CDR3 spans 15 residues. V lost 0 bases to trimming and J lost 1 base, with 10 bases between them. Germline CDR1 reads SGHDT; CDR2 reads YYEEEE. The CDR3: CASSLGGRPNTEAFF. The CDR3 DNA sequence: TGTGCCAGCAGCTTGGGCGGGCGGCCGAACACTGAAGCTTTCTTT.

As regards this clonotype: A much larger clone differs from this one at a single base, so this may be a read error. Here the CDR3 DNA reads TGTGCCAGCAGGTTACAGACGAACACTGAAGCTTTCTTT. Translation: CASRLQTNTEAFF. The chain is built from TRBV6-5 and TRBJ1-1; no clear D gene. The CDR3 is made up of 13 amino acids. Germline V lookup: CDR1 MNHEY, CDR2 SVGAGI. Trimming removed 6 bases from V and 1 base from J, with 9 bases in between.

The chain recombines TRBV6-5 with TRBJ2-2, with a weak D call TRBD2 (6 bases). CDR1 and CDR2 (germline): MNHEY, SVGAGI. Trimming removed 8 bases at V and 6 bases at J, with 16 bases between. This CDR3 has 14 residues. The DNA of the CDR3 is TGTGCCAGCGCCCCGGGACTGGGGGCCGGGGAGCTGTTTTTT. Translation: CASAPGLGAGELFF.